These 30 T cell receptor beta chains were all obtained from the same sample, sequenced in a study of blood T cell repertoires in COVID-19. TCRdb's table, derived via immunoSEQ multiplex PCR, lists solely in-frame clones and lacks some. The sample consists of approximately 240,000 clones, 85% to 95% of them appearing once. Sequencing was performed on PBMCs or T cells enriched from blood (not recorded which). Receptors originate from a woman younger than 30 who had recovered from COVID-19.

This clone was seen a single time. The V call is TRBV6-5, the J call TRBJ1-5; D is uncertain. The ends were cut back, 4 bases at V and 3 bases at J, with 7 bases in the middle. This CDR3 has 13 amino acids. Germline values: CDR1 MNHEY, CDR2 SVGAGI. The CDR3 region is CASSSQDNQPQHF. CDR3 coding DNA: TGTGCCAGCAGTTCCCAGGACAATCAGCCCCAGCATTTT.

This rearrangement joins TRBV4-3 to TRBJ1-4, with 11 bases fitting TRBD1. Germline assignment: CDR1 LGHNA and CDR2 YSLEER. The CDR3 has 17 amino acids. Trimming at V came to 4 bases and at J to 2 bases, leaving 6 bases not matched to a gene. CDR3 in amino acids: CASSPSDRGLTNEKLFF. In DNA, the CDR3 is TGCGCCAGCAGCCCATCGGACAGGGGGCTTACTAATGAAAAACTGTTTTTT.

The chain couples TRBV2 to TRBJ1-1; D unclear. V was shortened by 10 bases and J by 6 bases, with 21 bases between the two germline ends. The CDR3 length is 14 residues. Germline V gene data show CDR1 as SNHLY and CDR2 as FYNNEI. The DNA of the CDR3 is TGTGCCAACACCGAGGAACTTGACTCGTCTGAAGCTTTCTTT. Protein: CANTEELDSSEAFF. Supplemented by reference TRBV2 and TRBJ1-1, the full variable domain reads EPEVTQTPSHQVTQMGQEVILRCVPISNHLYFYWYRQILGQKVEFLVSFYNNEISEKSEIFDDQFSVERPDGSNFTLKIRSTKLEDSAMYFCANTEELDSSEAFFGQGTRLTVV.

The V and J genes are TRBV6-1 and TRBJ2-5; a possible D gene is TRBD2 (5 bases). V lost 4 bases and J 1 base, leaving 16 bases between the germline ends. Per the germline V gene, CDR1 is MNHNS and CDR2 is SASEGT. The CDR3 has 16 residues. CDR3 bases: TGTGCCAGCAGTGGGAGGAGTCGTAGGATCCAAGAGACCCAGTACTTC. The encoded protein is CASSGRSRRIQETQYF.

This chain joins TRBV16 and TRBJ1-2; TRBD1 matches at 7 bases. The trim removed 1 base at V and 8 bases at J, leaving 7 bases unmatched. This CDR3 has 14 amino acids. The germline CDR1 and CDR2 sequences are KGHSY and FQNENV. The CDR3 sequence: CASSQLTGELGYTF. CDR3 DNA sequence: TGTGCCAGCAGCCAATTAACAGGGGAGTTGGGCTACACCTTC.

The chain employs TRBV29-1 and TRBJ1-5, with D unclear. The V gene's germline CDR1 is SQVTM and CDR2 ANQGSEA. The CDR3 runs to 12 residues. The V end lost 2 bases, the J end lost 12 bases, and 14 bases lay between the germline ends. The CDR3 spells CSVEMAAGLQHF. In DNA form, the CDR3 reads TGCAGCGTTGAAATGGCAGCAGGTCTCCAGCATTTT.

This clone was seen more than once but under ten times. V is TRBV18 and J is TRBJ1-1; D is ambiguous. Germline assignment: CDR1 KGHSH and CDR2 LQKENI. The CDR3 totals 13 residues. V lost 6 bases and J 1 base, leaving 9 bases between the germline ends. The CDR3 nucleotides are TGTGCCAGCTCCCTCAGTCGGAACACTGAAGCTTTCTTT. Its protein is CASSLSRNTEAFF. Full variable domain (rest looked up from reference TRBV18 and TRBJ1-1): NAGVMQNPRHLVRRRGQEARLRCSPMKGHSHVYWYRQLPEEGLKFMVYLQKENIIDESGMPKERFSAEFPKEGPSILRIQQVVRGDSAAYFCASSLSRNTEAFFGQGTRLTVV.

The chain uses TRBV5-6 and TRBJ2-1, with 11 bases that match TRBD2. Germline assignment: CDR1 SGHDT and CDR2 YYEEEE. This CDR3 is built from 15 residues. After removal of 4 bases from V and 6 bases from J, the junction contained 6 bases not matched to a gene. The CDR3 here is CASSQPGLAVNEQFF. CDR3 DNA sequence: TGTGCCAGCAGCCAGCCGGGACTAGCGGTCAATGAGCAGTTCTTC.

The rearrangement joins TRBV20-1 to TRBJ2-7; D ambiguous. V shed 2 bases and J shed 9 bases, with 11 bases lying between them. Looked up from germline, CDR1 is DFQATT and CDR2 is SNEGSKA (reference sequence). The CDR3 runs 11 residues. CDR3: CSARHSLGQYF. CDR3 in DNA: TGCAGTGCTAGACACTCCCTCGGGCAGTACTTC.

This chain uses TRBV27 with TRBJ1-5, with no clear D. CDR3 length equals 14 residues. V lost 0 bases, J lost 6 bases, and 9 bases lay in between. Germline CDR1 is MNHEY and CDR2 is SMNVEV (reference sequence). Here the CDR3 reads CASSLSSTVQPQHF. The CDR3 region has the DNA TGTGCCAGCAGTTTATCCTCCACAGTTCAGCCCCAGCATTTT.

The V call is TRBV15, the J call TRBJ1-1, with D maybe TRBD1 (5 bases). Germline CDR1 reads LNHNV; CDR2 reads YYDKDF (reference sequence). The CDR3 totals 15 residues. V was trimmed by 3 bases and J by 0 bases, leaving 11 bases between them. In DNA form, the CDR3 reads TGTGCCACCAGCAGTATACAGGCCTTGAACACTGAAGCTTTCTTT. This encodes CATSSIQALNTEAFF.

J is TRBJ2-5 and V is TRBV18; D is undetermined. This CDR3 spans 13 amino acids. The V gene's germline CDR1 is KGHSH and CDR2 LQKENI. The V gene lost 3 bases and the J gene lost 4 bases, with 9 bases spanning the gap. CDR3 amino acids: CASSPRGRETQYF. The CDR3 DNA reads TGTGCCAGCTCACCGAGAGGCCGAGAGACCCAGTACTTC.

The chain has TRBV4-1 and TRBJ1-2, with a possible D match to TRBD1 (5 bases). Germline loops: CDR1 MGHRA, CDR2 YSYEKL. Trimming shortened V by 1 base and J by 3 bases, and 12 bases separated the two germline ends. The CDR3 runs to 15 residues. The CDR3 coding sequence is TGCGCCAGCAGCCAAGGGTACGGGGGAGACTATGGCTACACCTTC. It specifies CASSQGYGGDYGYTF.

This clone turned up a few times. This chain uses TRBV6-4 with TRBJ2-2; D is perhaps TRBD1 (8 bases). Germline CDR1 and CDR2: MRHNA and SNTAGT. Trimming stripped 3 bases from V and 5 bases from J, with 13 bases between. The CDR3 contains 15 residues. This CDR3 reads CASSEDRGGTGELFF. The CDR3 DNA follows: TGTGCCAGCAGTGAAGACAGGGGAGGGACCGGGGAGCTGTTTTTT.

This clone was seen only once. DNA of the CDR3: TGTGCCAGCAGTCCTGGGACACCACGGCCGAGCGAGCAGTTCTTC. Protein sequence: CASSPGTPRPSEQFF. This chain connects TRBV11-1 to TRBJ2-1; D may be TRBD1 (6 bases). V shed 6 bases and J shed 10 bases, with 22 bases lying between them. Germline CDR1 reads SGHAT; CDR2 reads FQDESV (reference sequence). The CDR3 consists of 15 residues.

The chain couples TRBV5-8 to TRBJ2-3; no clear D gene. The V end lost 5 bases, the J end lost 0 bases, and 13 bases lay between the germline ends. Looked up from germline, CDR1 is SGHTS and CDR2 is YDEGEE. The CDR3 covers 15 residues. CDR3 in DNA: TGTGCCAGCAGGCACACCGTTATAAGCACAGATACGCAGTATTTT. Amino acids: CASRHTVISTDTQYF.

This chain links TRBV11-2 with TRBJ2-5, with unresolved D. V was clipped by 2 bases and J by 0 bases, with 10 bases between them. The CDR3 is 15 amino acids. CDR1 SGHAT and CDR2 FQNNGV come from the germline V gene. The chain's CDR3 is CASSLRSRYQETQYF. The CDR3 nucleotides are TGTGCCAGCAGCTTACGTTCTCGGTACCAAGAGACCCAGTACTTC.

The CDR3: CASSLGLAGGPGNEQFF. The CDR3 region has the DNA TGCGCCAGCAGCTTGGGACTAGCGGGGGGGCCGGGCAATGAGCAGTTCTTC. This chain links TRBV5-1 with TRBJ2-1; 14 nucleotides agree with TRBD2. The junction had 5 bases not matched to a gene; V was cut back by 0 bases and J by 6 bases. The CDR3 covers 17 residues. Germline CDR1 is SGHRS and CDR2 is YFSETQ.

The chain combines TRBV19 with TRBJ2-7; the match to TRBD2 covers 9 bases. The CDR3 is 14 residues long. Germline CDR1 reads LNHDA; CDR2 reads SQIVND (reference sequence). The trim removed 9 bases at V and 7 bases at J, leaving 13 bases unmatched. The CDR3 is CARIVWRGGREQYF. Here the CDR3 DNA reads TGTGCCAGGATCGTATGGCGGGGGGGCAGGGAGCAGTACTTC.

V is TRBV11-2 and J is TRBJ2-7; 11 bases line up with TRBD1. J gave up 1 base and V 5 bases, and 4 bases lay outside the gene matches. The germline CDR1 and CDR2 sequences are SGHAT and FQNNGV. The CDR3 length is 15 residues. CDR3 protein: CASSLGTGGSYEQYF. CDR3 DNA: TGTGCCAGCAGCCTCGGGACAGGGGGGTCCTACGAGCAGTACTTC.

The chain joins TRBV7-8 to TRBJ2-1, with D unclear. This CDR3 spans 15 amino acids. Germline CDR1 reads SGHVS; CDR2 reads FQNEAQ. V lost 1 base to trimming and J lost 0 bases, with 7 bases between them. CDR3 protein: CASSLVRSSYNEQFF. Written as DNA, the CDR3 is TGTGCCAGCAGCTTAGTGAGGTCCTCCTACAATGAGCAGTTCTTC.

This rearrangement joins TRBV7-2 to TRBJ2-5; 9 nucleotides match TRBD2. Germline loops: CDR1 SGHTA, CDR2 FQGNSA. This CDR3 region has 16 residues. V was pared by 3 bases and J by 7 bases, with 12 bases of the junction left unmatched. CDR3 sequence reads: CASSFGQAGGSGTQYF. The CDR3 nucleotides read TGTGCCAGCAGCTTCGGGCAGGCGGGGGGGTCTGGGACCCAGTACTTC.

This clone was seen once. The chain recombines TRBV4-1 with TRBJ1-1; 8 bases are a match to TRBD1. J was trimmed by 10 bases and V by 0 bases; bases with no gene match: 10. This CDR3 comprises 15 residues. The germline gives CDR1 MGHRA, CDR2 YSYEKL. The CDR3 sequence is CASSQDFRDRGLAFF. Written as DNA, the CDR3 is TGCGCCAGCAGCCAAGATTTCCGAGACAGGGGATTAGCTTTCTTT.

The rearrangement uses TRBV4-1 and TRBJ2-5, with D maybe TRBD2 (5 bases). Germline CDR1 and CDR2: MGHRA and YSYEKL. The CDR3 totals 15 residues. V dropped 0 bases and J dropped 10 bases, with 18 bases sitting between them. CDR3 sequence: CASSQEEAVPVGQYF. The DNA of the CDR3 is TGCGCCAGCAGCCAAGAGGAGGCGGTCCCCGTGGGCCAGTACTTC.

CDR3 nucleotides: TGTGCCAGCAGTCCGGGACAGGGGAATGGCTACACCTTC. Translated, it gives CASSPGQGNGYTF. This chain joins TRBV12-3 or TRBV12-4 and TRBJ1-2, with 10 nucleotides matching TRBD1. The CDR3 length is 13 residues. Trimming took 5 bases from V and 6 from J; bases not matched to a gene: 3.

The rearrangement joins TRBV6-5 to TRBJ2-1; 13 bases align to TRBD2. J lost 2 bases, V lost 6 bases, and 1 base had no gene match. CDR1 and CDR2 (germline): MNHEY, SVGAGI. This CDR3 spans 15 amino acids. The CDR3 nucleotides are TGTGCCAGCAGGGGGACTAGCGGGACCTACAATGAGCAGTTCTTC. Its translation is CASRGTSGTYNEQFF.

The genes are TRBV6-1 and TRBJ1-2, with a possible D match to TRBD1 (5 bases). Germline loops: CDR1 MNHNS, CDR2 SASEGT. V lost 2 bases to trimming and J lost 4 bases, with 11 bases between them. The CDR3 sequence is 14 residues long. The CDR3 loop reads CASSELRQRYGYTF. In DNA form, the CDR3 reads TGTGCCAGCAGTGAATTGCGACAGCGCTATGGCTACACCTTC.

The chain couples TRBV10-3 to TRBJ1-2; no clear D gene. Trimming shortened V by 8 bases and J by 2 bases, and 9 bases separated the two germline ends. The germline gives CDR1 ENHRY, CDR2 SYGVKD. The CDR3 runs 12 residues. The CDR3 here is CAIGEANYGYTF. CDR3 coding DNA: TGTGCCATCGGCGAGGCGAACTATGGCTACACCTTC.

The J gene is TRBJ2-5, the V gene TRBV7-8; D may be TRBD1 (6 bases). The CDR3 runs to 14 residues. V lost 1 base, J lost 2 bases, and 8 bases lay in between. Germline V gene sequence: CDR1 SGHVS, CDR2 FQNEAQ. Written as DNA, the CDR3 is TGTGCCAGCAGCTTAGGGGGACAACAAGAGACCCAGTACTTC. It codes for CASSLGGQQETQYF.

The genes are TRBV5-1 and TRBJ2-7; TRBD1 might be the D (6 bases). V was shortened by 2 bases and J by 3 bases, with 15 bases between the two germline ends. CDR3 length equals 15 residues. The germline V gene encodes CDR1 SGHRS and CDR2 YFSETQ. The CDR3 DNA reads as TGCGCCAGCAGCTTACAGGGCATGAATGGCTACGAGCAGTACTTC. Amino acids: CASSLQGMNGYEQYF.